This entry lists 31 T cell receptor beta chains sequenced from one sample in a study of T cells expressing NK-cell markers. With the 5' RACE reads reprocessed, TCRdb shows one record per CDR3 protein and no DNA. Recorded for this sample: roughly 180,000 distinct CDR3 sequences. The sample consisted of blood T cells: a sorted CD56 or NKG2C T cell subset, CD4+ or CD8+ T cells, or bulk PBMC T cells (not recorded which). The source is a woman between 18 and 70 years old in good health.

The chain is built from TRBV6-5 and TRBJ2-3; as DNA is missing, the TRBD1 call by TCRdb cannot be tested. This CDR3 region has 15 residues. Germline loops: CDR1 MNHEY, CDR2 SVGAGI. This CDR3 is CASSYSGHGALTQYF.

This chain links TRBV7-3 with TRBJ2-1; TCRdb's D call, TRBD2, is unchecked because there is no DNA. CDR3 length: 15 residues. Germline CDR1 SGHTA, CDR2 FQGTGA. CDR3 residues: CASSFLAGAENEQFF.

This sequence joins TRBV6-1 and TRBJ2-7; TCRdb names TRBD2, which stays unverified in the absence of DNA. The germline V gene encodes CDR1 MNHNS and CDR2 SASEGT. CDR3 size: 16 residues. CDR3 region: CASSAEREYSSYEQYF.

V gene TRBV5-5 combines with J gene TRBJ1-1; TCRdb picks TRBD1, but there is no DNA to check that call. CDR1 SGHKS and CDR2 YYEKEE come from the germline V gene (reference sequence). The CDR3 length is 16 residues. CDR3 protein: CASSVRDSVMNTEAFF. The full variable domain, its missing parts supplied by reference TRBV5-5 and TRBJ1-1, is DAGVTQSPTHLIKTRGQQVTLRCSPISGHKSVSWYQQVLGQGPQFIFQYYEKEERGRGNFPDRFSARQFPNYSSELNVNALLLGDSALYLCASSVRDSVMNTEAFFGQGTRLTVV.

The chain carries TRBV5-1 and TRBJ2-5; TCRdb's D call of TRBD2 is untestable without DNA. CDR1 and CDR2 (germline): SGHRS, YFSETQ. This CDR3 contains 14 residues. The CDR3 sequence: CASSPKGLKETQYF.

The chain recombines TRBV6-6 with TRBJ2-5; TCRdb's assignment of TRBD1 cannot be checked, as there is no DNA. The CDR3 totals 15 residues. Looked up from germline, CDR1 is MNHNY and CDR2 is SVGAGI (reference sequence). CDR3 residues: CAKREIWTPQETQYF.

The chain is built from TRBV20-1 and TRBJ2-1; TCRdb's assignment of TRBD1 cannot be checked, as there is no DNA. The germline V gene has CDR1 DFQATT and CDR2 SNEGSKA (reference sequence). This CDR3 contains 13 residues. This CDR3 reads CSAPGQGAPSQFF.

CDR3: CASSEFVRGNTEAFF. The chain links TRBV2 to TRBJ1-1. This CDR3 has 15 residues. Germline CDR1 SNHLY, CDR2 FYNNEI.

The V and J genes are TRBV3-1 and TRBJ1-6; TCRdb designates TRBD1, a call that cannot be tested without DNA. The CDR3 spans 15 residues. Germline assignment: CDR1 LGHDT and CDR2 YNNKEL (reference sequence). The CDR3 is CASSQGGQVYSPLHF.

The V call is TRBV9, the J call TRBJ2-1; TCRdb's D call of TRBD2 is untestable without DNA. The CDR3 contains 15 residues. CDR1 is SGDLS, CDR2 YYNGEE, per germline. This CDR3 reads CASSPDLAGGNEQFF.

The chain recombines TRBV6-1 with TRBJ1-5. Germline V gene data show CDR1 as MNHNS and CDR2 as SASEGT. The CDR3 extends over 18 amino acids. The CDR3 loop reads CASSPLMAGRGEDQPQHF.

The gene calls are TRBV28 and TRBJ2-1; the D call of TRBD1 rests on TCRdb alone, since no DNA is present to check it. The CDR3 runs 14 residues. CDR1 and CDR2 (germline): MDHEN, SYDVKM. CDR3 amino acids: CASSSRQGRYEQFF.

The genes are TRBV7-3 and TRBJ2-2; TCRdb selects TRBD2, and the lack of DNA leaves this call unchecked. Germline V gives CDR1 SGHTA, CDR2 FQGTGA. The CDR3 is 15 residues long. The chain's CDR3 is CASSPTSGVSGELFF.

The chain combines TRBV7-2 with TRBJ2-5; TCRdb indicates TRBD1, and absent DNA this call remains unverified. The CDR3 totals 14 residues. Germline CDR1 and CDR2: SGHTA and FQGNSA. CDR3 loop: CASSTKTGQETQYF.

This chain connects TRBV6-1 to TRBJ2-3; as DNA is missing, the TRBD2 call by TCRdb cannot be tested. The CDR3 totals 15 residues. Germline V gene lookup returns CDR1 MNHNS and CDR2 SASEGT. The CDR3: CASSKAGGDLDTQYF.

CDR3 sequence reads: CASTTGLAGDSYEQYF. The V call is TRBV5-1, the J call TRBJ2-7; TCRdb names TRBD2, which stays unverified in the absence of DNA. Germline lookup yields CDR1 SGHRS and CDR2 YFSETQ. The CDR3 consists of 16 residues.

The genes are TRBV5-1 and TRBJ2-4; the D gene TCRdb calls, TRBD2, cannot be checked with no DNA. CDR3 length: 20 amino acids. Germline V lookup: CDR1 SGHRS, CDR2 YFSETQ. The CDR3 region is CASSLGPLGPSPLAKNIQYF.

The V gene is TRBV15, the J gene TRBJ2-3; TCRdb lists TRBD1, though no DNA is available to test this call. The CDR3 totals 13 residues. The germline V gene encodes CDR1 LNHNV and CDR2 YYDKDF (reference sequence). The CDR3: CATSLGVTDTQYF.

The CDR3 spells CASSVGPAGASADTQYF. V usage is TRBV5-1 and J usage is TRBJ2-3; TCRdb selects TRBD2, and the lack of DNA leaves this call unchecked. There are 17 residues in the CDR3. Per germline, CDR1 SGHRS and CDR2 YFSETQ.

The chain combines TRBV5-1 with TRBJ1-2; TCRdb reports TRBD1, a call that lacks DNA to check it against. The CDR3 has 16 amino acids. Germline V gene lookup returns CDR1 SGHRS and CDR2 YFSETQ. The CDR3: CASSLGKGSPTYGYTF.

The chain employs TRBV4-2 and TRBJ2-1. Germline values: CDR1 LGHNA, CDR2 YNFKEQ. CDR3 length: 17 amino acids. CDR3 region: CASSQSIGGSSYNEQFF.

This chain links TRBV7-3 with TRBJ2-2. CDR3 length equals 13 residues. Germline CDR1 is SGHTA and CDR2 is FQGTGA. Here the CDR3 reads CASSITGTGELFF.

The genes are TRBV7-9 and TRBJ2-5. Germline loops: CDR1 SEHNR, CDR2 FQNEAQ (reference sequence). CDR3 length equals 12 residues. CDR3 in amino acids: CASSLSGETQYF. The full variable domain, with the rest looked up from reference TRBV7-9 and TRBJ2-5, is DTGVSQNPRHKITKRGQNVTFRCDPISEHNRLYWYRQTLGQGPEFLTYFQNEAQLEKSRLLSDRFSAERPKGSFSTLEIQRTEQGDSAMYLCASSLSGETQYFGPGTRLLVL.

This chain joins TRBV20-1 and TRBJ2-5; TCRdb designates TRBD1, a call that cannot be tested without DNA. Germline values: CDR1 DFQATT, CDR2 SNEGSKA (reference sequence). The CDR3 length is 14 residues. The CDR3 region is CSVTQGRGQETQYF.

The rearrangement links TRBV29-1 to TRBJ2-3; TCRdb indicates TRBD2, and absent DNA this call remains unverified. The CDR3 sequence is 13 residues long. Germline loops: CDR1 SQVTM, CDR2 ANQGSEA. This CDR3 reads CSVRLAIGDTQYF.

The gene calls are TRBV2 and TRBJ2-7; TCRdb reports TRBD1, a call that lacks DNA to check it against. The CDR3 runs to 16 residues. CDR1 SNHLY and CDR2 FYNNEI come from the germline V gene. The CDR3 sequence: CASNSLDSWSSYEQYF.

The rearrangement uses TRBV20-1 and TRBJ1-1. The CDR3 runs 13 residues. Germline CDR1 is DFQATT and CDR2 is SNEGSKA (reference sequence). The CDR3 is CSARDRWSTEAFF.

The chain employs TRBV2 and TRBJ2-1; as DNA is missing, the TRBD2 call by TCRdb cannot be tested. Germline V lookup: CDR1 SNHLY, CDR2 FYNNEI. CDR3 size: 16 residues. The CDR3 here is CASSVTSGGAGNEQFF.

The genes are TRBV5-1 and TRBJ2-1; no DNA is available, so the TRBD2 call from TCRdb remains unchecked. The CDR3 extends over 17 amino acids. Looked up from germline, CDR1 is SGHRS and CDR2 is YFSETQ. The CDR3 loop reads CASSLDLRTSGRSEQFF.

The genes are TRBV5-5 and TRBJ1-4; TCRdb picks TRBD1, but there is no DNA to check that call. CDR1 is SGHKS and CDR2 is YYEKEE in the germline V gene (reference sequence). This CDR3 contains 15 residues. The CDR3 loop reads CASSFPRQEHEKLFF.

The chain carries TRBV18 and TRBJ1-1. Germline V gene lookup returns CDR1 KGHSH and CDR2 LQKENI. This CDR3 has 15 amino acids. The CDR3 sequence: CASSGRGEMNTEAFF.